This TCR beta chain was recorded in a study of vaccination and CD4 T cells after COVID-19. Overall study findings and caveats: A nonsignificant rise from about 20 to 38 was seen in the median number of SARS-CoV-2-reactive clonotypes. Post-vaccination, and not before, a median about 90% of reactive clones appeared in convalescent patients.

The assay that was used to sequence DNA from cultured CD4+ T cells was the Oncomine TCR Beta short-read assay. Each CDR3 protein gets one entry after TCRdb re-called the PCR reads with MiXCR. This sample has thousands of distinct CDR3 sequences; approximately 33% occur once, and the top ten carry approximately 28%. The treatment was: roughly 11-day PBMC culture with coronavirus spike peptide pools or control peptides (ViraFEST assay). This clonotype has a handful of counts. No antigen is known for it. The junction departs from germline at one end; a sequencing error may be responsible. Looked up from germline, CDR1 is WSHSY and CDR2 is SAAADI. This CDR3 has 13 amino acids.

The TCR comes from a human donor who had recovered from COVID-19. This chain uses TRBV10-2 with TRBJ1-2, with D hard to call. The sample consisted of CD4+ T cells from blood, cultured in vitro. CDR3 protein: CASTETGFYGYTF. In nucleotides, the CDR3 is TGCGCCAGCACTGAGACTGGCTTCTATGGCTACACCTTC.